This entry describes one TCR beta chain. This specimen comes from a study of regulatory T cells in long-lasting Graves disease. CDR3 size: 16 residues. Losses at the gene ends were 8 bases for V and 2 bases for J; bases not matched to a gene: 8. Germline-derived CDR1 and CDR2 are SNHLY and FYNNEI. As for time point: newly diagnosed GD, antithyroid drugs for less than 3 months. From PBMCs, RNA was extracted and then used to make the TCR library. To make TCR beta libraries, researchers used iRepertoire HTBI primers and Arm-PCR of CDR3 regions. TCRdb recomputed calls from the multiplex PCR reads with MiXCR, one row per CDR3 protein. The table shows around 450,000 distinct CDR3 sequences, with about 17% occurring only once. The sample was also linked to a second study, of T cells in Graves' hyperthyroidism and ophthalmopathy.

The clonotype originates from a middle-aged man with Graves disease. The sequencing here drew on peripheral blood mononuclear cells (PBMCs), taken at new diagnosis, from a patient treated with antithyroid drugs. V usage is TRBV2 and J usage is TRBJ2-7, with 14 bases that match TRBD2. The CDR3 DNA reads TGTGCCAGCGGTCCGGGACTAGCGGGAGAGACCTACGAGCAGTACTTC. Translated: CASGPGLAGETYEQYF.